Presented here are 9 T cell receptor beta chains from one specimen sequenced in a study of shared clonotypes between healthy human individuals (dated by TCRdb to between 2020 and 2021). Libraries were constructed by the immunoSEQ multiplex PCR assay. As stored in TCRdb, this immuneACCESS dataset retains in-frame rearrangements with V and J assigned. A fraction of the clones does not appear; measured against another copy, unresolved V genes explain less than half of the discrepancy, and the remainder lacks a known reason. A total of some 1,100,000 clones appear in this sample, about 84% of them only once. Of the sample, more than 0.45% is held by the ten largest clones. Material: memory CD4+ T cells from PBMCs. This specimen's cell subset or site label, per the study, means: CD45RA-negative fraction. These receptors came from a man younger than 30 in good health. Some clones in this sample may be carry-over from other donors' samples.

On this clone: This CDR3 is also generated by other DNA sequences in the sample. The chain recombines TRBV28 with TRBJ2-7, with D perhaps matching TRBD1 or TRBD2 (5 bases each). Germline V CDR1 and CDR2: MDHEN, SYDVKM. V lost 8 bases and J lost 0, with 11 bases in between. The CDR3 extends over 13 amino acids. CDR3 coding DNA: TGTGCCAGCCGTCGGGACGGCTCCTACGAGCAGTACTTC. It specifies CASRRDGSYEQYF.

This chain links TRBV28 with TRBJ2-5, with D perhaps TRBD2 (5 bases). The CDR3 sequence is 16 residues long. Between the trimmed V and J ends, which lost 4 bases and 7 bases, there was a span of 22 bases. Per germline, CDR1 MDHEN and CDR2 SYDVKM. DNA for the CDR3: TGTGCCAGCAGTTCATTAATTAACGGACTTTATTGGACCCAGTACTTC. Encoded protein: CASSSLINGLYWTQYF.

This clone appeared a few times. CDR3 in amino acids: CASSLSWGAGDTQYF. DNA for the CDR3: TGTGCCAGCAGTTTATCTTGGGGTGCAGGAGATACGCAGTATTTT. This chain joins TRBV27 and TRBJ2-3; D remains unclear. This CDR3 spans 15 amino acids. CDR1 is MNHEY, CDR2 SMNVEV, per germline (reference sequence). Between the trimmed V and J ends, which lost 0 bases and 5 bases, there was a span of 12 bases.

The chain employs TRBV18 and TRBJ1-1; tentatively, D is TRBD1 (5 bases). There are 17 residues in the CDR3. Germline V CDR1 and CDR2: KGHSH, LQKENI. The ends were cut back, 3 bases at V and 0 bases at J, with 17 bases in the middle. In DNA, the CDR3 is TGTGCCAGCTCACCTCGGTCCAGGGACCCCATGAACACTGAAGCTTTCTTT. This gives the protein CASSPRSRDPMNTEAFF.

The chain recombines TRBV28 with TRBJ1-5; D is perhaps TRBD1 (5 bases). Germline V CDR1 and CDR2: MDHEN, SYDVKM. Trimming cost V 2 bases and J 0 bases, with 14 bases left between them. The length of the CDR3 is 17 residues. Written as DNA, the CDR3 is TGTGCCAGCAGTTTAAGAGGGGCGTCCTTTAGCAATCAGCCCCAGCATTTT. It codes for CASSLRGASFSNQPQHF.

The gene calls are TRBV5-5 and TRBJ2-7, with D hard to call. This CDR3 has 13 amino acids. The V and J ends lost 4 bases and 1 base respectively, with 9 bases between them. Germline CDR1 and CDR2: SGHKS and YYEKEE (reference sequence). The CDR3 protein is CASSLIGSYEQYF. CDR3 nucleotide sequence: TGTGCCAGCAGCCTTATAGGGTCCTACGAGCAGTACTTC.

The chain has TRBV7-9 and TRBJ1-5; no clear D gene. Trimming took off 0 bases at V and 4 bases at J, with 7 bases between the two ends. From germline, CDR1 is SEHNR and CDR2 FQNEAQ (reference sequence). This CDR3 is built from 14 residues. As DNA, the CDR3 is TGTGCCAGCAGCTTAGCAGGGAATAATCAGCCCCAGCATTTT. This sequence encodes CASSLAGNNQPQHF. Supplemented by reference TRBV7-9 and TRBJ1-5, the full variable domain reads DTGVSQNPRHKITKRGQNVTFRCDPISEHNRLYWYRQTLGQGPEFLTYFQNEAQLEKSRLLSDRFSAERPKGSFSTLEIQRTEQGDSAMYLCASSLAGNNQPQHFGDGTRLSIL.

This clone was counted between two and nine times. The CDR3 sequence is CASSEYHEKLFF. The CDR3 DNA reads TGTGCCAGCAGTGAATATCATGAAAAACTGTTTTTT. This chain connects TRBV25-1 to TRBJ1-4, with no clear D. The germline V and J ends were trimmed by 0 bases and 6 bases, with 2 bases remaining between them. Germline CDR1 reads MGHDK; CDR2 reads SYGVNS. The CDR3 is 12 residues long. Using reference TRBV25-1 and TRBJ1-4 for the parts outside the CDR3, the full variable domain is EADIYQTPRYLVIGTGKKITLECSQTMGHDKMYWYQQDPGMELHLIHYSYGVNSTEKGDLSSESTVSRIRTEHFPLTLESARPSHTSQYLCASSEYHEKLFFGSGTQLSVL.

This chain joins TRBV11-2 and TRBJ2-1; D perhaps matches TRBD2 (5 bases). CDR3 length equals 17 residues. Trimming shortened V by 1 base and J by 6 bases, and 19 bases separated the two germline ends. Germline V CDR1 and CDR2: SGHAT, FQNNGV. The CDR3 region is CASSLAQAGSLGNEQFF. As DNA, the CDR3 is TGTGCCAGCAGCTTAGCCCAGGCGGGTAGCCTAGGCAATGAGCAGTTCTTC.